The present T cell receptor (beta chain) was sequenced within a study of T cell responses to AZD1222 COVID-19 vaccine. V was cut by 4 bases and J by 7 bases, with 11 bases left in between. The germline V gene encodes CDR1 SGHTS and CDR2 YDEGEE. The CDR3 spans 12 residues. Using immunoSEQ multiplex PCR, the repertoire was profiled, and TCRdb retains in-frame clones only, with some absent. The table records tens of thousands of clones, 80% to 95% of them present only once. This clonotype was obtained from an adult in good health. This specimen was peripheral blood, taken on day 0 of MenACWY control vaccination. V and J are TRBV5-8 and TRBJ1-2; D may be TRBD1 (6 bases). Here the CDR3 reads CASSADRLGYTF. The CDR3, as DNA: TGTGCCAGCAGCGCCGACAGGCTTGGCTACACCTTC. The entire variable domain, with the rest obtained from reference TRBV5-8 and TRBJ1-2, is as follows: EAGVTQSPTHLIKTRGQQATLRCSPISGHTSVYWYQQALGLGLQFLLWYDEGEERNRGNFPPRFSGRQFPNYSSELNVNALELEDSALYLCASSADRLGYTFGSGTRLTVV.